This TCR beta chain was retrieved from a study of CD8 T cells in ankylosing spondylitis. The CDR3 extends over 11 amino acids. The V gene end was trimmed by 3 bases and the J gene end by 8 bases; junction bases not matched to a gene: 0. Per the germline V gene, CDR1 is GTSNPN and CDR2 is SVGIG (reference sequence). Each CDR3 protein gets one entry after TCRdb re-called the 5' RACE reads with MiXCR. The sample has 150,000 to 200,000 distinct CDR3 sequences; 18% are singletons. This clonotype was observed at least ten times. What it recognizes is unknown. The study, taken as a whole, reports: There were earlier reports of some motif variants in reactive arthritis synovial fluid and blood.

The V call is TRBV30, the J call TRBJ1-4; 7 bases line up with TRBD1. The sequenced sample consisted of blood, either unsorted or a sorted T cell fraction (not recorded which). The TCR sequence derives from a male donor under 35 with ankylosing spondylitis or in good health (not recorded which). In DNA form, the CDR3 reads TGTGCCTGGAGAGGGGGCGAAAAACTGTTTTTT. It encodes CAWRGGEKLFF.